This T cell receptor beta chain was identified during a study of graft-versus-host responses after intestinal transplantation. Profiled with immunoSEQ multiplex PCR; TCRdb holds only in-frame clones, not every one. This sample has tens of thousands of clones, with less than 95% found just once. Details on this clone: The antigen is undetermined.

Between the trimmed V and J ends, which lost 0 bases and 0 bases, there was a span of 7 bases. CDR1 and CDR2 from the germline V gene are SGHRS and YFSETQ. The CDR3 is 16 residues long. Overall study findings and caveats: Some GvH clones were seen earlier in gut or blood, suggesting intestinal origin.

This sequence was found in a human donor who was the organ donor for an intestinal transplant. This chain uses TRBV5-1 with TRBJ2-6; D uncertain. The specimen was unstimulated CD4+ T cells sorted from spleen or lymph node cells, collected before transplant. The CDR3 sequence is CASSLEVSSGANVLTF. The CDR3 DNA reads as TGCGCCAGCAGCTTGGAAGTTAGCTCTGGGGCCAACGTCCTGACTTTC.